These T cell receptor beta chains were read from a single sample in a study of blood T cell repertoires in COVID-19. Assay used: immunoSEQ multiplex PCR; TCRdb lists only in-frame clones, some missing. The sample lists about 180,000 clones; 75% to 90% were seen once. Sequenced input: peripheral blood. These TCRs come from a woman aged 65 to 85 with COVID-19, enrolled during active disease. The CDR3 runs from the conserved cysteine through the conserved F or W. Fields, in order: J gene, D gene, V gene, clone size, CDR3 DNA, CDR3 protein. D genes are given only for firm matches. Expanded clones are given a class, and other clones once, few, many or no size at all.

J: TRBJ2-5; D: TRBD2; V: TRBV28; size: NA; DNA: TGTGCCAGCAGTTTATATGGTAGTTTCTTGACTAGCGGGAGGATAGAGGAGACCCAGTACTTC; CDR3: CASSLYGSFLTSGRIEETQYF
J: TRBJ2-5; D: TRBD1; V: TRBV4-1; size: NA; DNA: TGCGCCAGCAGCCAAGTAGGACAGGGGCAAGAGACCCAGTACTTC; CDR3: CASSQVGQGQETQYF
J: TRBJ1-1; D: NA; V: TRBV30; size: NA; DNA: TGTGCCTGGCGGCCGGGACAACTAATGAACACTGAAGCTTTCTTT; CDR3: CAWRPGQLMNTEAFF
J: TRBJ1-2; D: TRBD1; V: TRBV6-5; size: NA; DNA: TGTGCCAGCAGTTCGGGACAGCTTAGCTACACCTTC; CDR3: CASSSGQLSYTF
J: TRBJ1-4; D: NA; V: TRBV28; size: NA; DNA: TGTGCCAGCACACCCACGGGGTCAATTAATGAAAAACTGTTTTTT; CDR3: CASTPTGSINEKLFF
J: TRBJ2-5; D: TRBD1; V: TRBV18; size: NA; DNA: TGTGCCAGCTCACCCCGTACAGGGGCGCAAGAGACCCAGTACTTC; CDR3: CASSPRTGAQETQYF
J: TRBJ2-7; D: TRBD2; V: TRBV30; size: NA; DNA: TGTGCCTGGAGTACCCCGGGGGCTAGCGGGAAAAAGCAGTACTTC; CDR3: CAWSTPGASGKKQYF
J: TRBJ1-1; D: NA; V: TRBV27; size: few; DNA: TGTGCCAGCAGCTTACAGATGAACACTGAAGCTTTCTTT; CDR3: CASSLQMNTEAFF
J: TRBJ2-7; D: TRBD2; V: TRBV5-1; size: NA; DNA: TGCGCCAGCAGCTTGGCGGGAGGCCCCTCCTACGAGCAGTACTTC; CDR3: CASSLAGGPSYEQYF
J: TRBJ1-4; D: NA; V: TRBV7-2; size: NA; DNA: TGTGCCAGCAGCTTAGTGGCAGGGGCTAATGAAAAACTGTTTTTT; CDR3: CASSLVAGANEKLFF
J: TRBJ2-1; D: NA; V: TRBV2; size: few; DNA: TGTGCCAGCAGTGATCCCCCGTTTGCGGGGTCCTACAATGAGCAGTTCTTC; CDR3: CASSDPPFAGSYNEQFF
J: TRBJ2-1; D: NA; V: TRBV19; size: NA; DNA: TGTGCCAGTAGTAGCTCCGGGACTTATGACAATGAGCAGTTCTTC; CDR3: CASSSSGTYDNEQFF
J: TRBJ2-3; D: NA; V: TRBV24-1; size: NA; DNA: TGTGCCACCAGTGGGCGGGGCAGCACAGATACGCAGTATTTT; CDR3: CATSGRGSTDTQYF
J: TRBJ2-2; D: TRBD2; V: TRBV2; size: NA; DNA: TGTGCCAGCATGGTAGCGGGCCGCACCGGGGAGCTGTTTTTT; CDR3: CASMVAGRTGELFF
J: TRBJ2-3; D: TRBD2; V: TRBV5-4; size: NA; DNA: TGTGCCTCCTCCCCCGCTAGCGGGAGTGCCGATACGCAGTATTTT; CDR3: CASSPASGSADTQYF
J: TRBJ2-3; D: TRBD2; V: TRBV4-3; size: NA; DNA: TGCGCCAGCAGCCAAGAGGGGAGGGGAGATACGCAGTATTTT; CDR3: CASSQEGRGDTQYF
J: TRBJ2-7; D: NA; V: TRBV7-2; size: NA; DNA: TGTGCCAGCAGCTTAGAGGGCGGGGCCTCCTACGAGCAGTACTTC; CDR3: CASSLEGGASYEQYF
J: TRBJ2-1; D: NA; V: TRBV11-3; size: NA; DNA: TGTGCCAGCAGCTTAGAGGGACGGGACTCAACGTTCTTC; CDR3: CASSLEGRDSTFF
J: TRBJ2-3; D: TRBD2; V: TRBV7-8; size: NA; DNA: TGTGCCAGCAGCCCATCCGGGACTACCCCGTATTTT; CDR3: CASSPSGTTPYF
J: TRBJ2-5; D: TRBD1; V: TRBV27; size: NA; DNA: TGTGCCAGCAGTACCCAGGGGGCGAAGGGAGAGACCCAGTACTTC; CDR3: CASSTQGAKGETQYF
J: TRBJ1-1; D: NA; V: TRBV7-2; size: NA; DNA: TGTGCCAGCAGCCCCCGGGTGAACACTGAAGCTTTCTTT; CDR3: CASSPRVNTEAFF
J: TRBJ1-4; D: NA; V: TRBV7-2; size: NA; DNA: TGTGCCAGCAGCTTAGCCCCCACCCCCGGGGAAAAACTGTTTTTT; CDR3: CASSLAPTPGEKLFF
J: TRBJ2-7; D: TRBD1; V: TRBV30; size: NA; DNA: TGTGCCCGAAGAACGACAGGGTCCTACGAGCAGTACTTC; CDR3: CARRTTGSYEQYF
J: TRBJ2-7; D: TRBD2; V: TRBV25-1; size: NA; DNA: TGTGCCAGCAGTGAGACTAGCGGGAGGGCCCGGGAGCAGTACTTC; CDR3: CASSETSGRAREQYF
J: TRBJ1-2; D: NA; V: TRBV27; size: NA; DNA: TGTGCCAGCAGTTTGGCAGGGTACGGCTACACCTTC; CDR3: CASSLAGYGYTF
J: TRBJ2-1; D: TRBD2; V: TRBV6-5; size: NA; DNA: TGTGCCAGCAGAATAGGGACTAGGGTCTACAATGAGCAGTTCTTC; CDR3: CASRIGTRVYNEQFF
J: TRBJ2-2; D: TRBD2; V: TRBV27; size: NA; DNA: TGTGCCAGCAGTCTGGGACTAGCGGGAGTGGGAGCCGGGGAGCTGTTTTTT; CDR3: CASSLGLAGVGAGELFF
J: TRBJ1-1; D: NA; V: TRBV27; size: few; DNA: TGTGCCAGCAGGCTACAGGGGAACACTGAAGCTTTCTTT; CDR3: CASRLQGNTEAFF
J: TRBJ2-1; D: NA; V: TRBV12-3/TRBV12-4; size: NA; DNA: TGTGCCAGCAGTTCTCGCAATGAGCAGTTCTTC; CDR3: CASSSRNEQFF
J: TRBJ2-7; D: NA; V: TRBV5-6; size: NA; DNA: TGTGCCAGCAGGCGTCGTTTAAGATCTGGTTACGAGCAGTACTTC; CDR3: CASRRRLRSGYEQYF
J: TRBJ1-3; D: NA; V: TRBV5-6; size: NA; DNA: TGTGCCAGCAGCTTGTTCGGTGGAAACACCATATATTTT; CDR3: CASSLFGGNTIYF
J: TRBJ2-2; D: NA; V: TRBV2; size: NA; DNA: TGTGCCAGCAGTGATCGGCGGGCGAACACCGGGGAGCTGTTTTTT; CDR3: CASSDRRANTGELFF
J: TRBJ1-1; D: NA; V: TRBV28; size: NA; DNA: TGTGCCAGCAGGGCACAGGCAACAGGGGCTTTCTTT; CDR3: CASRAQATGAFF
J: TRBJ2-6; D: NA; V: TRBV5-1; size: once; DNA: TGCGCCAGCAGCTTGGGAAAGACAGCCCAAGGGGCCAACGTCCTGACTTTC; CDR3: CASSLGKTAQGANVLTF
J: TRBJ2-5; D: NA; V: TRBV5-1; size: NA; DNA: TGCGCCAGCAGCTTTACAGTGACAGGCATACAAGAGACCCAGTACTTC; CDR3: CASSFTVTGIQETQYF
J: TRBJ1-5; D: TRBD1; V: TRBV7-2; size: NA; DNA: TGTGCCAGCAGCGGAACAGGACAGGGGAGCAATCAGCCCCAGCATTTT; CDR3: CASSGTGQGSNQPQHF
J: TRBJ1-5; D: NA; V: TRBV10-3; size: NA; DNA: TGTGCCCCGTCCGGACTTTGGGGCAATCAGCCCCAGCATTTT; CDR3: CAPSGLWGNQPQHF
J: TRBJ2-7; D: NA; V: TRBV5-1; size: NA; DNA: TGCGCCAGCAGCTTGGCGGCTAGCAGAAGGGACGAGCAGTACTTC; CDR3: CASSLAASRRDEQYF
J: TRBJ2-1; D: TRBD2; V: TRBV7-2; size: NA; DNA: TGTGCCAGCAGCCCGGACGGACTAGTAAAAAATGAGCAGTTCTTC; CDR3: CASSPDGLVKNEQFF
J: TRBJ1-6; D: NA; V: TRBV4-2; size: once; DNA: TGTGCCAGCAGCCCATATCTCGTGGGGGCCACCTATAATTCACCCCTCCACTTT; CDR3: CASSPYLVGATYNSPLHF
J: TRBJ2-7; D: NA; V: TRBV25-1; size: once; DNA: TGTGCCAGCAGTCCCATATCCAGCGGCGAGCAGTACTTC; CDR3: CASSPISSGEQYF
J: TRBJ1-1; D: NA; V: TRBV7-2; size: NA; DNA: TGTGCCAGCAGTCGACAGGTGAACACTGAAGCTTTCTTT; CDR3: CASSRQVNTEAFF
J: TRBJ1-6; D: NA; V: TRBV5-1; size: NA; DNA: TGCGCCAGCAGCTTTACAGATGAAAATTCACCCCTCCACTTT; CDR3: CASSFTDENSPLHF
J: TRBJ2-5; D: NA; V: TRBV6-6; size: few; DNA: TGTGCCAGCAGTTCAAAAGGGGAAGAGACCCAGTACTTC; CDR3: CASSSKGEETQYF
J: TRBJ1-2; D: NA; V: TRBV18; size: few; DNA: TGTGCCAGCTCACCTCGGGATTACGGCTACACCTTC; CDR3: CASSPRDYGYTF
J: TRBJ2-5; D: TRBD2; V: TRBV4-3; size: few; DNA: TGCGCCAGCAGCCAAGATAGGACTAGCGGGAGTTCAGGAGAGACCCAGTACTTC; CDR3: CASSQDRTSGSSGETQYF
J: TRBJ2-3; D: NA; V: TRBV5-1; size: NA; DNA: TGCGCCAGCAGCTTGTCAGGGGCCACAGATACGCAGTATTTT; CDR3: CASSLSGATDTQYF
J: TRBJ2-2; D: TRBD2; V: TRBV7-9; size: NA; DNA: TGTGCCAGCAGCTCCGGACTAGCTGGGAACACCGGGGAGCTGTTTTTT; CDR3: CASSSGLAGNTGELFF
J: TRBJ1-4; D: NA; V: TRBV5-1; size: NA; DNA: TGCGCCAGCAGCCCGGACAGTGATGCAACTAATGAAAAACTGTTTTTT; CDR3: CASSPDSDATNEKLFF